A single sample is the source of the 19 T cell receptor beta chains below, sequenced in a study of cytomegalovirus exposure and HLA in healthy donors. Vbeta (60) and Jbeta (13) primers were used in the PCR. The table came from immunoSEQ multiplex PCR; TCRdb's copy has only in-frame clones and leaves some out. The sample holds more than 90,000 clones, under 80% seen once. Input material: PBMCs. The receptors here all came from a man between 40 and 49 years old in good health and CMV-seropositive.

This chain connects TRBV25-1 to TRBJ1-1, with D maybe TRBD1 (5 bases). The CDR3 totals 14 residues. V was clipped by 1 base and J by 7 bases, with 13 bases between them. Per germline, CDR1 MGHDK and CDR2 SYGVNS. This CDR3 reads CASSEFVQDNEAFF. In nucleotides, the CDR3 is TGTGCCAGCAGTGAATTCGTCCAGGACAATGAAGCTTTCTTT.

This clone was seen a few times. This chain uses TRBV6-1 with TRBJ2-7; 9 bases align to TRBD1. Germline V lookup: CDR1 MNHNS, CDR2 SASEGT. V shed 8 bases and J 6 bases; nucleotides not matched to a gene: 11. The CDR3 has 14 residues. CDR3 sequence (DNA): TGTGCCAGCGGGGGCCCGGGACAGGGCTCCGAGCAGTACTTC. It translates to CASGGPGQGSEQYF.

The chain employs TRBV7-2 and TRBJ1-1; D may be TRBD1 (5 bases). Germline loops: CDR1 SGHTA, CDR2 FQGNSA. Trimming took off 5 bases at V and 7 bases at J, with 14 bases between the two ends. The CDR3 runs 13 residues. CDR3 DNA sequence: TGTGCCAGCAGCATCTCGACAGAAGTTGAAGCTTTCTTT. This sequence encodes CASSISTEVEAFF. Filled out from reference TRBV7-2 and TRBJ1-1, the complete variable domain reads GAGVSQSPSNKVTEKGKDVELRCDPISGHTALYWYRQSLGQGLEFLIYFQGNSAPDKSGLPSDRFSAERTGGSVSTLTIQRTQQEDSAVYLCASSISTEVEAFFGQGTRLTVV.

The V gene is TRBV4-2, the J gene TRBJ1-1; a possible D gene is TRBD1 (5 bases). Germline CDR1 reads LGHNA; CDR2 reads YNFKEQ. V was clipped by 0 bases and J by 8 bases, with 7 bases between them. This CDR3 comprises 12 residues. The CDR3 sequence: CASSQDRGEAFF. The CDR3 bases are TGTGCCAGCAGCCAAGATAGGGGAGAAGCTTTCTTT.

As to this clone: Other nucleotide sequences from this sample produce the same CDR3. V usage is TRBV15 and J usage is TRBJ2-4; D unclear. This CDR3 is built from 14 residues. Trimming removed 0 bases from V and 6 bases from J, with 9 bases in between. CDR1 and CDR2 (germline): LNHNV, YYDKDF (reference sequence). The CDR3 DNA follows: TGTGCCACCAGCAGAGACCAGGTCCCAAACATTCAGTACTTC. Its protein is CATSRDQVPNIQYF.

The J gene is TRBJ1-2, the V gene TRBV29-1; 8 bases align to TRBD1. The CDR3 is 14 residues long. Trimming took 1 base from V and 0 from J; bases not matched to a gene: 1. Germline values: CDR1 SQVTM, CDR2 ANQGSEA. The CDR3 is CSVEGGQANYGYTF. CDR3 DNA sequence: TGCAGCGTTGAAGGGGGACAGGCTAACTATGGCTACACCTTC.

The V call is TRBV11-1, the J call TRBJ2-7; 7 bases line up with TRBD2. The length of the CDR3 is 16 residues. Germline V gene data show CDR1 as SGHAT and CDR2 as FQDESV (reference sequence). V shed 5 bases, J shed 6 bases, and the junction held 16 bases outside the gene matches. The CDR3 DNA is TGTGCCAGCAGCCCCCGCGCTGGGGGGGGTCAAGGCGAGCAGTACTTC. This codes for CASSPRAGGGQGEQYF.

This clone was recorded once. The V and J genes are TRBV9 and TRBJ2-4; no reliable D call. The CDR3 spans 16 residues. Trimming took off 1 base at V and 2 bases at J, with 13 bases between the two ends. The germline V gene has CDR1 SGDLS and CDR2 YYNGEE. The CDR3 bases are TGTGCCAGCAGCGTAACCCCTCAGGCAACCAAAAACATTCAGTACTTC. It specifies CASSVTPQATKNIQYF.

The DNA of the CDR3 is TGTGCCAGCAGCTTGGCGGGGGGAGGGAACACTGAAGCTTTCTTT. Its protein product is CASSLAGGGNTEAFF. The chain uses TRBV5-5 and TRBJ1-1; D possibly corresponds to TRBD1 (5 bases). CDR3 length: 15 amino acids. V gave up 0 bases and J gave up 1 base, with 10 bases separating them. Looked up from germline, CDR1 is SGHKS and CDR2 is YYEKEE (reference sequence).

The chain carries TRBV4-1 and TRBJ2-5; TRBD1 might be the D (6 bases). Germline assignment: CDR1 MGHRA and CDR2 YSYEKL. CDR3 length equals 14 residues. V was cut by 1 base and J by 2 bases, with 8 bases left in between. CDR3 residues: CASSQVRGQETQYF. CDR3 sequence (DNA): TGCGCCAGCAGCCAAGTCAGGGGTCAAGAGACCCAGTACTTC.

CDR3 bases: TGTGCCACCAGCAGAGATCGGCGACAGGGGAATGAGCAGTTCTTC. It codes for CATSRDRRQGNEQFF. The chain links TRBV15 to TRBJ2-1; 8 bases fit TRBD1. The length of the CDR3 is 15 residues. V was clipped by 0 bases and J by 7 bases; unmatched bases: 5. The germline V gene has CDR1 LNHNV and CDR2 YYDKDF (reference sequence).

This rearrangement joins TRBV29-1 to TRBJ2-7, with D tentatively TRBD2 (5 bases). CDR1 is SQVTM and CDR2 is ANQGSEA in the germline V gene. The CDR3 loop spans 13 amino acids. V lost 4 bases to trimming and J lost 6 bases, with 16 bases between them. CDR3 coding DNA: TGCAGCGTTGTGAGACTGAGGGCCTTCGAGCAGTACTTC. This gives the protein CSVVRLRAFEQYF.

The chain combines TRBV11-3 with TRBJ2-2; maybe TRBD1 (5 bases). The V gene's germline CDR1 is SGHNT and CDR2 YENEEA. The CDR3 loop spans 15 amino acids. The V gene lost 4 bases and the J gene lost 1 base, with 10 bases spanning the gap. The CDR3 bases are TGTGCCAGCAGCTCCCAGGGCGGGAACACCGGGGAGCTGTTTTTT. It codes for CASSSQGGNTGELFF.

The chain is built from TRBV28 and TRBJ1-2, with TRBD1 identical over 9 bases. Germline assignment: CDR1 MDHEN and CDR2 SYDVKM. The CDR3 runs to 15 residues. V dropped 5 bases and J dropped 4; count of bases not matched to a gene: 8. The CDR3 DNA reads as TGTGCCAGCAGTCCGCCGGGACAGGGCGGCTATGGCTACACCTTC. As protein: CASSPPGQGGYGYTF.

This chain joins TRBV28 and TRBJ2-2; 8 nucleotides align to TRBD2. V lost 3 bases to trimming and J lost 3 bases; unmatched junction nucleotides: 6. The germline V gene has CDR1 MDHEN and CDR2 SYDVKM. This CDR3 is built from 16 residues. Here the CDR3 DNA reads TGTGCCAGCAGTTTTCTAGCGGGCACGTACACCGGGGAGCTGTTTTTT. As protein: CASSFLAGTYTGELFF.

The V call is TRBV15, the J call TRBJ2-5, with 9 bases that match TRBD1. The germline CDR1 and CDR2 sequences are LNHNV and YYDKDF (reference sequence). The CDR3 loop spans 17 amino acids. V shed 0 bases, J shed 11 bases, and the junction held 16 bases outside the gene matches. The CDR3: CATSRESSGTGFWEQYF. For the CDR3, the DNA is TGTGCCACCAGCAGAGAATCATCCGGGACAGGGTTCTGGGAGCAGTACTTC. Full variable domain (rest looked up from reference TRBV15 and TRBJ2-5): DAMVIQNPRYQVTQFGKPVTLSCSQTLNHNVMYWYQQKSSQAPKLLFHYYDKDFNNEADTPDNFQSRRPNTSFCFLDIRSPGLGDTAMYLCATSRESSGTGFWEQYFGPGTRLLVL.

The rearrangement uses TRBV7-2 and TRBJ2-5; D ambiguous. V was shortened by 5 bases and J by 11 bases, with 12 bases between the two germline ends. The length of the CDR3 is 11 residues. The V gene's germline CDR1 is SGHTA and CDR2 FQGNSA. CDR3 in amino acids: CASSTMRLQYF. CDR3 coding DNA: TGTGCCAGCAGCACGATGCGCTTGCAGTACTTC.

The sample holds a few counts of this clone. V gene TRBV5-6 combines with J gene TRBJ1-5, with D hard to call. The V gene's germline CDR1 is SGHDT and CDR2 YYEEEE. With 1 base removed from V and 4 bases from J, the gap between germline ends came to 9 bases. CDR3 length: 14 residues. CDR3 DNA: TGTGCCAGCAGCTTGAGGCAGGAAAATCAGCCCCAGCATTTT. This translates into CASSLRQENQPQHF.

The rearrangement uses TRBV7-2 and TRBJ2-5, with 8 bases matching TRBD2. Germline trimming cut 7 bases from V and 4 bases from J; bases unmatched to any gene: 8. The CDR3 loop spans 14 amino acids. The germline CDR1 and CDR2 sequences are SGHTA and FQGNSA. CDR3 DNA: TGTGCCAGCACCCAACGGGGGGGCCCAGAGACCCAGTACTTC. It codes for CASTQRGGPETQYF.